Below, 14 T cell receptor beta chains from the same sample are listed, as sequenced in a study of CD8 T cells in ankylosing spondylitis. TCRdb re-called the 5' RACE reads with MiXCR, one entry per CDR3 protein. The sample has 200,000 to 250,000 distinct CDR3 sequences, roughly 32% seen once. Material: blood, either unsorted or a sorted T cell fraction (not recorded which). The receptors shown here come from a male donor with ankylosing spondylitis or in good health (not recorded which).

The chain combines TRBV6-5 with TRBJ1-2, with 8 nucleotides matching TRBD1. The junction had 2 bases not matched to a gene; V was cut back by 6 bases and J by 8 bases. The CDR3 has 11 residues. The germline gives CDR1 MNHEY, CDR2 SVGAGI. Here the CDR3 reads CASSRGQGYTF. CDR3 DNA: TGTGCCAGCAGCAGGGGGCAAGGCTACACCTTC.

This clonotype showed up just a few times. V gene TRBV27 combines with J gene TRBJ2-4; D may match TRBD1 or TRBD2 (5 bases each). The germline V and J ends were trimmed by 10 bases and 0 bases, with 16 bases remaining between them. Germline loops: CDR1 MNHEY, CDR2 SMNVEV (reference sequence). The CDR3 runs to 15 residues. DNA for the CDR3: TGTGCCACCAGCGTGGGGACCCTAGCCAAAAACATTCAGTACTTC. This gives the protein CATSVGTLAKNIQYF.

The chain combines TRBV27 with TRBJ2-1, with TRBD2 identical over 7 bases. Germline values: CDR1 MNHEY, CDR2 SMNVEV (reference sequence). The CDR3 spans 16 residues. The junction had 14 bases not matched to a gene; V was cut back by 5 bases and J by 7 bases. The CDR3 sequence is CASSPRSGALSNEQFF. Here the CDR3 DNA reads TGTGCCAGCAGTCCACGAAGCGGGGCCCTCTCGAATGAGCAGTTCTTC.

The sample holds a few counts of this clonotype. The V gene is TRBV20-1, the J gene TRBJ2-1; 9 bases are shared with TRBD1. The CDR3 is 14 residues long. V dropped 6 bases and J dropped 4; count of bases not matched to a gene: 7. The germline V gene has CDR1 DFQATT and CDR2 SNEGSKA (reference sequence). In DNA, the CDR3 is TGCAGTGCAACGGGGACAGGGCAATACAATGAGCAGTTCTTC. Translating gives CSATGTGQYNEQFF.

CDR3 sequence reads: CASSWGGSGGPQETQYF. The CDR3 bases are TGTGCCAGCAGTTGGGGCGGTAGCGGGGGTCCTCAAGAGACCCAGTACTTC. The J gene is TRBJ2-5, the V gene TRBV12-3 or TRBV12-4; 9 positions match TRBD2. With 4 bases clipped from V and 2 bases from J, the junction kept 11 bases outside the gene matches. CDR3 length: 17 residues.

The chain is built from TRBV3-1 and TRBJ2-7; 10 nucleotides align to TRBD2. The CDR3 contains 17 residues. V gave up 4 bases and J gave up 0 bases; unmatched junction bases: 9. Looked up from germline, CDR1 is LGHDT and CDR2 is YNNKEL (reference sequence). CDR3 in amino acids: CASSRRLAGAFSYEQYF. In DNA form, the CDR3 reads TGTGCCAGCAGCCGCCGTCTAGCGGGGGCCTTCTCCTACGAGCAGTACTTC.

This clonotype has more than one count but fewer than ten. V gene TRBV15 combines with J gene TRBJ1-1; no clear D. Germline V CDR1 and CDR2: LNHNV, YYDKDF (reference sequence). The ends were cut back, 1 base at V and 5 bases at J, with 8 bases in the middle. The CDR3 has 13 amino acids. CDR3: CATSRVGGTEAFF. The CDR3 DNA reads as TGTGCCACCAGCAGAGTAGGAGGTACTGAAGCTTTCTTT.

This clonotype was found a few times. The germline gene is not matched at one end of the junction; a read error may be the cause. The V gene is TRBV20-1, the J gene TRBJ2-6, with 8 bases identical to TRBD2. Germline V gene data show CDR1 as DFQATT and CDR2 as SNEGSKA (reference sequence). This CDR3 has 18 residues. This CDR3 is CCARDREGRNSGANVLTF. The CDR3 DNA follows: TGCTGTGCTAGAGATCGGGAGGGCCGAAACTCTGGGGCCAACGTCCTGACTTTC.

This clonotype was seen a few times. V usage is TRBV5-5 and J usage is TRBJ1-6, with a tentative D call TRBD1 (6 bases). Trimming took off 4 bases at V and 2 bases at J, with 10 bases between the two ends. The CDR3 extends over 15 amino acids. Germline values: CDR1 SGHKS, CDR2 YYEKEE (reference sequence). The chain's CDR3 is CASSAGTPYNSPLHF. CDR3 bases: TGTGCCAGCAGCGCCGGGACACCCTATAATTCACCCCTCCACTTT.

This clonotype was recorded a few times. The genes are TRBV20-1 and TRBJ1-1, with no clear D. This CDR3 is built from 14 residues. Trimming pared 4 bases from V and 0 bases from J, leaving 12 bases between. From germline, CDR1 is DFQATT and CDR2 SNEGSKA (reference sequence). The DNA for the CDR3 is TGCAGTGCTACCTTCTACAGCCTGAACACTGAAGCTTTCTTT. The encoded protein is CSATFYSLNTEAFF.

The rearrangement joins TRBV7-9 to TRBJ2-7; unclear D gene. From germline, CDR1 is SEHNR and CDR2 FQNEAQ (reference sequence). V was cut by 1 base and J by 5 bases, with 9 bases left in between. The CDR3 covers 13 residues. CDR3 sequence: CASSLEGAHEQYF. The CDR3 DNA follows: TGTGCCAGCAGCTTAGAAGGTGCGCACGAGCAGTACTTC.

The V call is TRBV4-2, the J call TRBJ1-6, with D tentatively TRBD1 (6 bases). The ends were cut back, 7 bases at V and 5 bases at J, with 12 bases in the middle. Germline V gene data show CDR1 as LGHNA and CDR2 as YNFKEQ. This CDR3 has 14 amino acids. The CDR3 region is CASTPDRNNSPLHF. In DNA, the CDR3 is TGTGCCAGCACGCCCGACAGGAATAATTCACCCCTCCACTTT.

This clonotype has just a few counts. The CDR3 here is CSASGHGGWTYEQYF. The CDR3, as DNA: TGCAGTGCTAGTGGACACGGGGGGTGGACCTACGAGCAGTACTTC. V gene TRBV20-1 combines with J gene TRBJ2-7, with 7 nucleotides matching TRBD2. Per germline, CDR1 DFQATT and CDR2 SNEGSKA (reference sequence). J gave up 2 bases and V 3 bases, and 10 bases lay outside the gene matches. The CDR3 covers 15 residues.

This clonotype was counted a few times. V usage is TRBV4-2 and J usage is TRBJ2-7; no clear D gene. The CDR3 totals 14 residues. Germline CDR1 LGHNA, CDR2 YNFKEQ. Trimming cost V 0 bases and J 3 bases, with 9 bases left between them. The CDR3 DNA follows: TGTGCCAGCAGCCAAGATTTCGGCTACTACGAGCAGTACTTC. This encodes CASSQDFGYYEQYF.